This T cell receptor (beta chain) was documented in a study of vaccination and CD4 T cells after COVID-19. V lost 0 bases and J lost 2; bases outside the gene matches: 10. Looked up from germline, CDR1 is SGHRS and CDR2 is YFSETQ. This CDR3 region has 17 residues. A remark on this clonotype: Its target is not known.

The sample's treatment: roughly 10-day PBMC culture with coronavirus spike peptide pools or control peptides (ViraFEST assay). Scientists ran DNA taken from cultured CD4+ T cells through the Oncomine TCR Beta short-read assay for sequencing. TCRdb used MiXCR to reprocess the PCR reads, holding one entry per CDR3 protein. The sample carries about 13,000 distinct CDR3 sequences, about four fifths recorded once. The clonotype was recovered from a human donor who had recovered from COVID-19. V gene TRBV5-1 combines with J gene TRBJ2-5, with 7 bases lining up with TRBD2. The source material was CD4+ T cells from blood, cultured in vitro. In nucleotides, the CDR3 is TGCGCCAGCAGCTTGGGATTTCTAGGGGAGGGACAAGAGACCCAGTACTTC. As protein: CASSLGFLGEGQETQYF.